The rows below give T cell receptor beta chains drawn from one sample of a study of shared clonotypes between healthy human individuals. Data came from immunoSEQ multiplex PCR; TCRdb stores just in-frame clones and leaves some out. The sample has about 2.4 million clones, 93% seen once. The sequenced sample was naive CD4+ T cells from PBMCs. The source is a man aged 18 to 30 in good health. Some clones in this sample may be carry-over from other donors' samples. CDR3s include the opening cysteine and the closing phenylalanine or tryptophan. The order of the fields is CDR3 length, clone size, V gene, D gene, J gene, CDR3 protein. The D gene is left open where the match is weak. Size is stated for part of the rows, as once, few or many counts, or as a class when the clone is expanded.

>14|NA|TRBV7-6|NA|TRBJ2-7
CASSLASGSYEQYF
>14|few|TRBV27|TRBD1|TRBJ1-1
CASSVYRGGTEAFF
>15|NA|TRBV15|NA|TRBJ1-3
CATSRDVGSGNTIYF
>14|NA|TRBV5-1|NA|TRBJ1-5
CASSLAVGDQPQHF
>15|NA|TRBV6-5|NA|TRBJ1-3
CASSLSGVSGNTIYF
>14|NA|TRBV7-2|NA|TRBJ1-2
CASPEGQPVAGYTF
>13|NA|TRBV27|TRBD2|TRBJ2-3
CASSSGLVGTQYF
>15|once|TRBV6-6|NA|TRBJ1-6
CASSYSGAILSPLHF
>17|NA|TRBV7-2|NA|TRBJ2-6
CASSRTSLSSGANVLTF
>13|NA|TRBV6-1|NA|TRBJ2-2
CASIRPNTGELFF
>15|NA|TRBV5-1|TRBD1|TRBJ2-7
CASSLAGTGAYEQYF
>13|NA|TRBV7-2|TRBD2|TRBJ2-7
CASSLGLAREQYF
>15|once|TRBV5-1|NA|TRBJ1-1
CASSLEARANTEAFF
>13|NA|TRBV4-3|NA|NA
CASSQDMEDEQYF
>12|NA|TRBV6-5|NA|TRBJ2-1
CASSYSRREQFF
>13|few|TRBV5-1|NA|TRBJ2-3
CASSLVGADTQYF
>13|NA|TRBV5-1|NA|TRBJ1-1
CASSPGPADEAFF
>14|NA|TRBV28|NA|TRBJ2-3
CASSFMGETDTQYF
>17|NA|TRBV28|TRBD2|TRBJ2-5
CASSLLGRGVARETQYF
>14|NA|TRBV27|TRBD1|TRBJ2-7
CASRRQGTTYEQYF
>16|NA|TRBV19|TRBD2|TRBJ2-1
CASSIFRGRANNEQFF
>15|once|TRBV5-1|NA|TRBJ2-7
CASSLAYQPTYEQYF
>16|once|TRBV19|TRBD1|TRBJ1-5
CASKLGTGGTNQPQHF
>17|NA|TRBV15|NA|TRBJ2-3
CATSFHLTGQLADTQYF
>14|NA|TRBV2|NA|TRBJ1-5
CASSEASQHGPQHF
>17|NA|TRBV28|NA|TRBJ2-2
CASSLSPMQGGTGELFF
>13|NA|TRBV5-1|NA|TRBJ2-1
CASSFDGNNEQFF
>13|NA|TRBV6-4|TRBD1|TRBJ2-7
CASSATGVSEQYF
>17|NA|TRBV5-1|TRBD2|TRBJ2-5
CASSLAIAGGIPETQYF
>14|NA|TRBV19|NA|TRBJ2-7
CASSIDPAGLEQYF
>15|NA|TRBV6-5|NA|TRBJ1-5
CASSLRSGRNQPQHF
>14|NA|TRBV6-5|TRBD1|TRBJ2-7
CASSRTGSSYEQYF
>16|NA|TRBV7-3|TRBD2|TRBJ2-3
CASSLGTSGSTDTQYF
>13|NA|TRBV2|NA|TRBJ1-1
CASSEGPNTEAFF
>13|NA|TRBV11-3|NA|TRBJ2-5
CASSLVGSETQYF
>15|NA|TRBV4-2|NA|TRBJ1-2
CASRKSPGGDYGYTF
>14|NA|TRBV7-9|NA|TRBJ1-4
CASGLGPTNEKLFF
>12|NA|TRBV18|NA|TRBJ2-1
CASSPLPNEQFF
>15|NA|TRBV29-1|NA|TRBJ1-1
CSVETRQNMNTEAFF
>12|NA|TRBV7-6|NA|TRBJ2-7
CASSLRPYEQYF
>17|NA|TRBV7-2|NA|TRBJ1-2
CASSLTASGGAIYGYTF
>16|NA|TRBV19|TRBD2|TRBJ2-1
CASHQRGARNYNEQFF
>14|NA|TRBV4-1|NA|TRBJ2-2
CASSQGADTGELFF
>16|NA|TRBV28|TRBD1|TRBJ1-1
CASSIHSRTGGTEAFF
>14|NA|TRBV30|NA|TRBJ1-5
CAWSGSYSNQPQHF